This T cell receptor (beta chain) was captured by sequencing in a study of early T cells in non-severe SARS-CoV-2 infection. On the study more broadly: RNA in bulk from unsorted whole blood was sequenced, and chains were unpaired. Points from the study as a whole: VDJdb matching favored anti-spike CD8 responses, missing private and CD4 specificities.

Attachment of unique molecular identifiers was made to individual cDNA molecules. TCRdb reprocessed the 5' RACE reads with MiXCR, giving one entry per CDR3 protein. The table has some 81,000 distinct CDR3 sequences, around 8.7% seen once. This clonotype was detected ten times or more. Its antigen is as yet unknown. Trimming took off 2 bases at V and 9 bases at J, with 5 bases between the two ends. This CDR3 is 11 amino acids long. CDR1 MGHRA and CDR2 YSYEKL come from the germline V gene. This receptor was identified in an adult who was a healthcare worker with PCR-confirmed SARS-CoV-2 infection or an uninfected control (not recorded which). Material for sequencing was whole blood. The chain recombines TRBV4-1 with TRBJ2-1; weak D call: TRBD1 (5 bases). DNA of the CDR3: TGCGCCAGCAGCCAACAGGGTGAGCAGTTCTTC. Residues: CASSQQGEQFF.